This T cell receptor (beta chain) was sequenced in a study of cytomegalovirus exposure and HLA in healthy donors. Note on this clone: Its matching antigen is unknown.

The germline V gene encodes CDR1 MDHEN and CDR2 SYDVKM. The CDR3 loop spans 15 amino acids. Trimming removed 3 bases from V and 7 bases from J, with 19 bases in between. Study-level results: Common viral pathogens seemed, in a later analysis, to connect with several of the most significant clusters. Reports credit the classifier with highly specific, highly sensitive diagnosis of cytomegalovirus status. It was likely that a cluster of highly shared sequence variants was a sequencing artifact.

Use of 60 Vbeta and 13 Jbeta primers characterized the PCR. Assay: immunoSEQ multiplex PCR; the TCRdb copy retains only in-frame clones and omits some. This table holds around 45,000 clones, approximately 47% found once. The J gene is TRBJ2-7, the V gene TRBV28; perhaps TRBD1 as D (6 bases). The source of this sequence is a man aged 55 to 70 in good health and CMV-seronegative. The specimen was PBMCs. The CDR3 sequence is CASSFSGQPVREQYF. CDR3 nucleotides: TGTGCCAGCAGTTTCTCAGGACAGCCCGTGCGGGAGCAGTACTTC.